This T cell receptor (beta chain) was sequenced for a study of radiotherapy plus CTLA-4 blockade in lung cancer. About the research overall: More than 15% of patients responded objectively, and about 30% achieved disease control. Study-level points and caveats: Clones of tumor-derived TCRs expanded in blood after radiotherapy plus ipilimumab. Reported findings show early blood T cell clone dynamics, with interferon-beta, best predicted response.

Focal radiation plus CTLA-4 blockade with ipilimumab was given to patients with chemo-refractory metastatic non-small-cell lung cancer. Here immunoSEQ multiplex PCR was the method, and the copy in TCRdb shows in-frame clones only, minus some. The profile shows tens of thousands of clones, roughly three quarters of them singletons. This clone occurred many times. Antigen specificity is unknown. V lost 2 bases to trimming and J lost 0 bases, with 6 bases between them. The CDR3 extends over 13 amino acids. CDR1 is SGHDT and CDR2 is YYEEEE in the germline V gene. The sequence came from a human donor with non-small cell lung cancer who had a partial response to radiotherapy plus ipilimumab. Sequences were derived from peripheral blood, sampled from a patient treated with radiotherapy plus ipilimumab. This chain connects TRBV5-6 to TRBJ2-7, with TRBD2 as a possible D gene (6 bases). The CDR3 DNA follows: TGTGCCAGCAGCTTTAGCGGCTCCTACGAGCAGTACTTC. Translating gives CASSFSGSYEQYF.